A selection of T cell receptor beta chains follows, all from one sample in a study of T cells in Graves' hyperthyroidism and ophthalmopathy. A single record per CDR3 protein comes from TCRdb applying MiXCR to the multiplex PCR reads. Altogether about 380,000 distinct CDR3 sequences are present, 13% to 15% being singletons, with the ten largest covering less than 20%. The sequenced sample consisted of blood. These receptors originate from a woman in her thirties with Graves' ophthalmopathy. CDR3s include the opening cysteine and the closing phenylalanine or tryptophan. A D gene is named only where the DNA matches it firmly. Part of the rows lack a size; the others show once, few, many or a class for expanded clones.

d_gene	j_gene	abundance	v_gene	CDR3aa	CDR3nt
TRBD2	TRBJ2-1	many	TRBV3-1	CASSQELASGHNEQFF	TGTGCCAGCAGCCAAGAGTTGGCTAGCGGGCACAATGAGCAGTTCTTC
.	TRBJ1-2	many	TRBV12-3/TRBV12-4	CASRSTLGTDYGYTF	TGTGCCAGCCGTTCGACATTGGGAACCGACTATGGCTACACCTTC
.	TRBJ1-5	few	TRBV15	CATSRDRGWGNQPQHF	TGTGCCACCAGCAGAGATAGGGGCTGGGGCAATCAGCCCCAGCATTTT
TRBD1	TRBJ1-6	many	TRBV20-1	CSATTTGTGGYNSPLHF	TGCAGTGCTACGACGACCGGGACAGGGGGATATAATTCACCCCTCCACTTT
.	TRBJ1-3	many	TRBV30	CAWSVTGGSGNTIYF	TGTGCCTGGAGTGTAACGGGGGGCAGTGGAAACACCATATATTTT
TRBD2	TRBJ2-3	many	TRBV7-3	CASSREGGGLSDTQYF	TGTGCCAGCAGCCGGGAGGGCGGGGGCTTGTCAGATACGCAGTATTTT
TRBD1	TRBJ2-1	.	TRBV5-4	CAGRRGTETYNEQFF	TGTGCCGGCAGACGAGGGACAGAAACATACAATGAGCAGTTCTTC
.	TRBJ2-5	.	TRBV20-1	CSARPVQETQYF	TGCAGTGCTAGGCCCGTACAAGAGACCCAGTACTTC
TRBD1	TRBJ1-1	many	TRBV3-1	CASSQEVRGRTEAFF	TGTGCCAGCAGCCAAGAGGTAAGGGGGCGGACTGAAGCTTTCTTT
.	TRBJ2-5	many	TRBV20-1	CSANSGPVQETQYF	TGCAGTGCTAATTCGGGGCCGGTACAAGAGACCCAGTACTTC
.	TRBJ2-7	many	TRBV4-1	CASSQVGNEQYF	TGCGCCAGCAGCCAAGTAGGTAACGAGCAGTACTTC
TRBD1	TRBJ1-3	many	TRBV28	CASSHPFRTGGTGNTIYF	TGTGCCAGCAGTCACCCGTTCCGGACAGGGGGCACTGGAAACACCATATATTTT
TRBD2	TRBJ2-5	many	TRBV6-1	CASSKLAGGPQETQYF	TGTGCCAGCAGTAAACTAGCGGGGGGACCACAAGAGACCCAGTACTTC
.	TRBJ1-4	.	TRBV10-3	CAIRQGREEKLFF	TGTGCCATCAGGCAGGGGAGGGAGGAAAAACTGTTTTTT
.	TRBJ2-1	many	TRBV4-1	CASSQAGGRLGEQFF	TGCGCCAGCAGCCAAGCCGGGGGCCGATTGGGTGAGCAGTTCTTC
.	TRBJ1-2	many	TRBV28	CATAGTSLYGYTF	TGTGCCACCGCCGGGACATCGCTCTATGGCTACACCTTC
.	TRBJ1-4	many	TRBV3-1	CASSQAVGEKLFF	TGTGCCAGCAGCCAAGCAGTGGGTGAAAAACTGTTTTTT
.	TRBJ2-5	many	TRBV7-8	CASSLAGVRGETQYF	TGTGCCAGCAGCTTAGCTGGGGTAAGGGGAGAGACCCAGTACTTC
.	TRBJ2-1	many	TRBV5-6	CASSPGLYNEQFF	TGTGCCAGCAGCCCGGGTTTGTACAATGAGCAGTTCTTC
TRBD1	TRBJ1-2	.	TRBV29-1	CSVSARGQGASGYTF	TGCAGCGTTTCCGCCAGGGGGCAGGGGGCAAGTGGCTACACCTTC
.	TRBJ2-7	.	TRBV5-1	CASSLSGDYYEQYF	TGCGCCAGCAGCTTGAGTGGCGACTACTACGAGCAGTACTTC
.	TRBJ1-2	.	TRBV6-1	CASTQGEDNYGYTF	TGTGCCAGCACCCAAGGGGAAGACAACTATGGCTACACCTTC
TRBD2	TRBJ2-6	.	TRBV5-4	CASSFGLAGYGGANVLTF	TGTGCCAGCAGCTTTGGACTAGCGGGGTATGGGGGGGCCAACGTCCTGACTTTC
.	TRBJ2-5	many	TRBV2	CASTPRRQGQETQYF	TGTGCCAGCACACCAAGGAGGCAGGGCCAAGAGACCCAGTACTTC
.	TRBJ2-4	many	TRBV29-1	CSALAGLGVNIQYF	TGCAGCGCCCTTGCCGGGTTGGGGGTAAACATTCAGTACTTC
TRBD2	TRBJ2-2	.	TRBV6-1	CASNIGSGRSSGELFF	TGTGCCAGCAACATCGGGAGCGGGAGATCGTCCGGGGAGCTGTTTTTT
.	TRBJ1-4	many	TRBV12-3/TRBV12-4	CASSSPRGTNEKLFF	TGTGCCAGCAGTTCACCCAGGGGCACTAATGAAAAACTGTTTTTT
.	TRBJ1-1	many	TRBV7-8	CASSRNFGASGEGDTEAFF	TGTGCCAGCAGCCGCAATTTCGGGGCCAGTGGAGAGGGGGACACTGAAGCTTTCTTT
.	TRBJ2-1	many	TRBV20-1	CSARERVLLDYNEQFF	TGCAGTGCTAGAGAGAGGGTCCTCCTGGACTACAATGAGCAGTTCTTC
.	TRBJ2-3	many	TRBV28	CASKMGDTQYF	TGTGCCAGCAAAATGGGAGATACGCAGTATTTT
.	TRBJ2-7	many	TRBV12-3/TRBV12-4	CASSLDGNSYEQYF	TGTGCCAGCAGTTTAGATGGGAACTCCTACGAGCAGTACTTC
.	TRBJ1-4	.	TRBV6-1	CASRDRTIGKLFF	TGTGCCAGCCGTGACAGGACAATTGGAAAACTGTTTTTT
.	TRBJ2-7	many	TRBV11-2	CASSQQQGGHEQYF	TGTGCCAGCAGCCAACAACAGGGAGGCCACGAGCAGTACTTC
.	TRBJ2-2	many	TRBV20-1	CSARDLRGINTGELFF	TGCAGTGCTAGAGATTTAAGGGGGATTAACACCGGGGAGCTGTTTTTT
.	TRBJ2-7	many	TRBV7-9	CASSFRSHYEQYF	TGTGCCAGCAGCTTCCGGAGCCATTACGAGCAGTACTTC
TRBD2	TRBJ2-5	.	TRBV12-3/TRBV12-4	CASSFSLAGVYPAETQYF	TGTGCCAGCAGTTTTTCACTAGCGGGGGTATACCCTGCGGAGACCCAGTACTTC
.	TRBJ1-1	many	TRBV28	CASSLMSAEAFF	TGTGCCAGCAGTTTAATGTCAGCTGAAGCTTTCTTT
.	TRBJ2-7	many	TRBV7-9	CASTKDPGTSYEQYF	TGTGCCAGCACCAAGGATCCCGGGACCTCCTACGAGCAGTACTTC
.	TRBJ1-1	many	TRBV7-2	CASSPRGQMNTEAFF	TGTGCCAGCAGCCCGAGGGGCCAAATGAACACTGAAGCTTTCTTT
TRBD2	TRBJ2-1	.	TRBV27	CASRGLAGFNEQFF	TGTGCCAGCAGGGGACTAGCGGGGTTCAATGAGCAGTTCTTC
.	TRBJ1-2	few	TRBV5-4	CASSFRGIPYGYTF	TGTGCCAGCAGCTTCCGTGGCATTCCCTATGGCTACACCTTC
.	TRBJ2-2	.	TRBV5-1	CASSFIRGGTGELFF	TGCGCCAGCAGCTTCATCAGGGGCGGAACCGGGGAGCTGTTTTTT
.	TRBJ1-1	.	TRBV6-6	CACSYSVRGANTEAFF	TGTGCCTGCAGTTACTCCGTAAGAGGGGCGAACACTGAAGCTTTCTTT
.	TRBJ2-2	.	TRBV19	CASSSPRGTNTGELFF	TGTGCCAGTAGTAGCCCCAGGGGCACGAACACCGGGGAGCTGTTTTTT
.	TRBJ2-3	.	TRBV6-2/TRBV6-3	CASTNENSGLGYF	TGTGCCAGCACCAACGAAAATAGCGGCTTGGGGTATTTT
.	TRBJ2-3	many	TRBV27	CASSERTQYF	TGTGCCAGCAGTGAGAGGACGCAGTATTTT
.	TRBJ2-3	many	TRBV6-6	CASSYSGIDYTDTQYF	TGTGCCAGCAGTTACTCAGGGATAGACTACACAGATACGCAGTATTTT
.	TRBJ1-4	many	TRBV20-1	CSARWSEKLFF	TGCAGTGCCCGATGGTCTGAGAAACTGTTTTTT
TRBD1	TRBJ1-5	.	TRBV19	CASTSWAIGQGASQPQHF	TGTGCCAGTACCTCCTGGGCGATCGGACAGGGGGCAAGTCAGCCCCAGCATTTT
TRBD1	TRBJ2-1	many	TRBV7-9	CASREQGPYNEQFF	TGTGCCAGCAGGGAACAGGGGCCCTACAATGAGCAGTTCTTC
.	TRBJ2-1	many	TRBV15	CATSRDRTDSYNEQFF	TGTGCCACCAGCAGAGATCGGACAGACTCCTACAATGAGCAGTTCTTC
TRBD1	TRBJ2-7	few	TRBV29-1	CSVDRANYEQYF	TGCAGCGTAGACAGGGCCAACTACGAGCAGTACTTC
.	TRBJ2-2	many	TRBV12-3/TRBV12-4	CASGVPGPNTGELFF	TGTGCCAGCGGCGTGCCGGGGCCGAACACCGGGGAGCTGTTTTTT
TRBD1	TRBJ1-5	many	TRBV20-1	CSAPPGTGGATSNQPQHF	TGCAGTGCGCCACCCGGGACAGGGGGCGCGACTAGCAATCAGCCCCAGCATTTT